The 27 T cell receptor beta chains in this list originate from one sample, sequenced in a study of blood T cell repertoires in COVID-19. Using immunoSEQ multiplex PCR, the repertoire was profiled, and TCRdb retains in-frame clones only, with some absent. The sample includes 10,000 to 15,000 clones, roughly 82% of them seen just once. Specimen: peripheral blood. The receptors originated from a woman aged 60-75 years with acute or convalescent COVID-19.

The CDR3 nucleotides read TGTGCCAGCAGGAACCTACAGGGGGCTGGAAACACCATATATTTT. Its protein product is CASRNLQGAGNTIYF. This chain joins TRBV6-5 and TRBJ1-3; 8 bases match TRBD1. J lost 2 bases, V lost 6 bases, and 6 bases had no gene match. Germline CDR1 MNHEY, CDR2 SVGAGI. The CDR3 has 15 amino acids.

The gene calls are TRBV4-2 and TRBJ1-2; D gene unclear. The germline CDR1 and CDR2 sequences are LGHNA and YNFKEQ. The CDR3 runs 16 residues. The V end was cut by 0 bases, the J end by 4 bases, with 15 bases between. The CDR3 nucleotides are TGTGCCAGCAGCCAAGATCGATGGGCCGGCCGCTATGGCTACACCTTC. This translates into CASSQDRWAGRYGYTF.

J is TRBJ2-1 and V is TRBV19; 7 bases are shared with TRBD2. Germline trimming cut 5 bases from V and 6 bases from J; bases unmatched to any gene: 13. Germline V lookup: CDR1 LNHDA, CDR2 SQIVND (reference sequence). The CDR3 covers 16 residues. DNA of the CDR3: TGTGCCAGTAGTTCACACCGTGGACTAGGACTCAATGAGCAGTTCTTC. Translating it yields CASSSHRGLGLNEQFF.

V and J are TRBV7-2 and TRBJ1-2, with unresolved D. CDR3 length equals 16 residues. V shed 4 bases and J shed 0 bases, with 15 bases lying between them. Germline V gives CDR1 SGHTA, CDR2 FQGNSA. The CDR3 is CASSSYVEVTNYGYTF. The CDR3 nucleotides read TGTGCCAGCAGCTCCTACGTGGAGGTAACTAACTATGGCTACACCTTC. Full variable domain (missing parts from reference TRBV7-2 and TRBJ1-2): GAGVSQSPSNKVTEKGKDVELRCDPISGHTALYWYRQSLGQGLEFLIYFQGNSAPDKSGLPSDRFSAERTGGSVSTLTIQRTQQEDSAVYLCASSSYVEVTNYGYTFGSGTRLTVV.

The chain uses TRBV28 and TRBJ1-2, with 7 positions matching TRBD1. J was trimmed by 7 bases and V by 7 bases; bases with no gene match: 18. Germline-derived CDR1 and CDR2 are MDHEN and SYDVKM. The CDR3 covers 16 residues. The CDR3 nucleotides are TGTGCCAGCACCCTTAGGACAGGTCGGAACACGCGTGGCTACACCTTC. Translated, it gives CASTLRTGRNTRGYTF.

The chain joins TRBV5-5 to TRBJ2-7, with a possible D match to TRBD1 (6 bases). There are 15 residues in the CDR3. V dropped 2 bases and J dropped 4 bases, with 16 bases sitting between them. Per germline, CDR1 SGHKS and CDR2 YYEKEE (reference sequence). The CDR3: CASSFGRGLSYEQYF. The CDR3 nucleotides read TGTGCCAGCAGCTTCGGCAGGGGCCTTTCATACGAGCAGTACTTC.

CDR3 protein: CASSLRTGGIYEQYF. Written as DNA, the CDR3 is TGTGCCAGCAGTCTGAGGACAGGGGGCATCTACGAGCAGTACTTC. The rearrangement uses TRBV6-5 and TRBJ2-7; 11 nucleotides line up with TRBD1. CDR1 MNHEY and CDR2 SVGAGI come from the germline V gene. The CDR3 covers 15 residues. The trim removed 5 bases at V and 3 bases at J, leaving 6 bases unmatched.

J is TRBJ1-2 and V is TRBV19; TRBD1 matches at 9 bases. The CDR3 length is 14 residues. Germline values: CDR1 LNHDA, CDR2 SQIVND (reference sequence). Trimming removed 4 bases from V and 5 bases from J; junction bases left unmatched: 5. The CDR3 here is CASSTGQGRYGYTF. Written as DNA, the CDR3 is TGTGCCAGTAGTACTGGACAGGGGCGGTATGGCTACACCTTC.

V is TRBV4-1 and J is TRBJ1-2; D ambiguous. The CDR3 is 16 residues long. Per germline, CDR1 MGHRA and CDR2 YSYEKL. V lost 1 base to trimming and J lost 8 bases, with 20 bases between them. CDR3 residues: CASSQAAGEDVVGYTF. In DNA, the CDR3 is TGCGCCAGCAGCCAAGCCGCGGGAGAGGACGTCGTGGGCTACACCTTC.

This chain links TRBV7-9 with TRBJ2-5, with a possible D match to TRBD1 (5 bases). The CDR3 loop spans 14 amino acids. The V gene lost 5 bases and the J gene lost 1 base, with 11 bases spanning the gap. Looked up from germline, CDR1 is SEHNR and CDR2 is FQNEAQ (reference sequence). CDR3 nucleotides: TGTGCCAGCAGCCTCAGAGACAGCCAAGAGACCCAGTACTTC. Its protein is CASSLRDSQETQYF.

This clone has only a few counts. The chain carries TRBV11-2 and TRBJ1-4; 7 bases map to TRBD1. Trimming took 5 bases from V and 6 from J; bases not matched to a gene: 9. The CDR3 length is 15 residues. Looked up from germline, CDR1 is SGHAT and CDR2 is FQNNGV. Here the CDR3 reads CASSERGTDDEKLFF. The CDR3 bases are TGTGCCAGCAGCGAGAGGGGGACAGACGATGAAAAACTGTTTTTT.

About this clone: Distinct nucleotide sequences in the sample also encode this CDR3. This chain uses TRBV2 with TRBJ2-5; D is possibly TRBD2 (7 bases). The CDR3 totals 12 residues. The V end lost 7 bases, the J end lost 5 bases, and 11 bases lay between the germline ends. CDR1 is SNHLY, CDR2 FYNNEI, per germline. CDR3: CASKGGAETQYF. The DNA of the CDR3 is TGTGCCAGCAAGGGGGGGGCCGAGACCCAGTACTTC.

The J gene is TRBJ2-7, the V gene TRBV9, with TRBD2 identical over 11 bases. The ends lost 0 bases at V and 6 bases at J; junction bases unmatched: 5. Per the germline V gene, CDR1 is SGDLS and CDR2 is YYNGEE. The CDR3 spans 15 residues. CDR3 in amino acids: CASSVDIAGGLEQYF. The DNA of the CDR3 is TGTGCCAGCAGCGTAGACATAGCGGGGGGGCTCGAGCAGTACTTC.

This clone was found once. This CDR3 reads CAISDTGTSVTGELFF. Written as DNA, the CDR3 is TGTGCCATCAGTGATACCGGGACATCCGTGACCGGGGAGCTGTTTTTT. The chain uses TRBV10-3 and TRBJ2-2, with a weak D call TRBD1 (6 bases). Deletions cut 3 bases from V and 5 bases from J, with 16 bases between. The germline CDR1 and CDR2 sequences are ENHRY and SYGVKD. There are 16 residues in the CDR3.

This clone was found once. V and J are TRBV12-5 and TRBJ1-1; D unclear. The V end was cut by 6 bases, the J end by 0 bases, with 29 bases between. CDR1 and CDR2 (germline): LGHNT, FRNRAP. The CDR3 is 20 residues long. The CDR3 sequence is CASGLWLLSVYSNLNTEAFF. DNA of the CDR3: TGTGCTAGTGGACTTTGGCTCTTATCGGTCTACAGCAATTTGAACACTGAAGCTTTCTTT.

CDR3 region: CASSLSGASTDTQYF. The CDR3 DNA follows: TGTGCCAGCAGCCTCAGCGGGGCTAGCACAGATACGCAGTATTTT. The chain recombines TRBV3-1 (or the pseudogene TRBV3-2) with TRBJ2-3; 7 bases map to TRBD2. Germline trimming cut 4 bases from V and 0 bases from J; bases unmatched to any gene: 4. The CDR3 runs 15 residues. CDR1 and CDR2 from the germline V gene are LGHDT and YNNKEL (reference sequence).

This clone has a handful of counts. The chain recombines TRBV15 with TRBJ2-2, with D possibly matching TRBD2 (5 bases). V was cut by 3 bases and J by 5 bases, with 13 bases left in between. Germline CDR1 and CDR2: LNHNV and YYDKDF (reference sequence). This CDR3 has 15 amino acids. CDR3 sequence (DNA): TGTGCCACCAGCAGCCACTTCAGAGGGACCGGGGAGCTGTTTTTT. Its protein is CATSSHFRGTGELFF. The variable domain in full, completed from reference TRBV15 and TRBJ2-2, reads DAMVIQNPRYQVTQFGKPVTLSCSQTLNHNVMYWYQQKSSQAPKLLFHYYDKDFNNEADTPDNFQSRRPNTSFCFLDIRSPGLGDTAMYLCATSSHFRGTGELFFGEGSRLTVL.

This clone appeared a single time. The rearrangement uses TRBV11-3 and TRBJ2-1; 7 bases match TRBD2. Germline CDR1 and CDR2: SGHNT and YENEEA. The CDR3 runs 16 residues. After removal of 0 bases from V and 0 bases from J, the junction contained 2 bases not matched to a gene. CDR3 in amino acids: CASSLDGRSSYNEQFF. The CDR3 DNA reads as TGTGCCAGCAGCTTAGACGGGAGGAGCTCCTACAATGAGCAGTTCTTC.

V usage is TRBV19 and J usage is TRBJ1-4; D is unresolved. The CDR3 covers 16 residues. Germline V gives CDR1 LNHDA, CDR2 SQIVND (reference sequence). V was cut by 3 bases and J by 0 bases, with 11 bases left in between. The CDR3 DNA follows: TGTGCCAGTAGTATCTTACAGTTCGCAACTAATGAAAAACTGTTTTTT. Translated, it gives CASSILQFATNEKLFF.

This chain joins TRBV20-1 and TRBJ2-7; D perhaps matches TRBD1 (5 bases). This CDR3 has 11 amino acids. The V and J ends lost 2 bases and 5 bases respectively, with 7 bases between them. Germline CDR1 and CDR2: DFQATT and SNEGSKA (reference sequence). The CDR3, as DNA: TGCAGTGCTAGATCAGGGCACGAGCAGTACTTC. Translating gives CSARSGHEQYF.

CDR3 residues: CASTNTGATEAFF. CDR3 nucleotide sequence: TGTGCCAGTACCAACACAGGGGCCACTGAAGCTTTCTTT. The chain combines TRBV19 with TRBJ1-1; 7 positions agree with TRBD1. The length of the CDR3 is 13 residues. V dropped 7 bases and J dropped 4; count of bases not matched to a gene: 6. CDR1 LNHDA and CDR2 SQIVND come from the germline V gene (reference sequence).

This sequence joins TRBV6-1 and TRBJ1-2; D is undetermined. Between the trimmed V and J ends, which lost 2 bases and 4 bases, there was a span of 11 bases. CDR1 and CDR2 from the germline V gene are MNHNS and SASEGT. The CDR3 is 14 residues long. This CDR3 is CASSETAATYGYTF. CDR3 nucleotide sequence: TGTGCCAGCAGTGAAACAGCAGCAACCTATGGCTACACCTTC.

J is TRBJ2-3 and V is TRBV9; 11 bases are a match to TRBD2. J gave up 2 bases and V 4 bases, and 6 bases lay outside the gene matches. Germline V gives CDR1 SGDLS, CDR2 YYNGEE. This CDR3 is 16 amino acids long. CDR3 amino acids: CASSISGGETTDTQYF. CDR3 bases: TGTGCCAGCAGCATTAGCGGGGGGGAAACCACAGATACGCAGTATTTT.

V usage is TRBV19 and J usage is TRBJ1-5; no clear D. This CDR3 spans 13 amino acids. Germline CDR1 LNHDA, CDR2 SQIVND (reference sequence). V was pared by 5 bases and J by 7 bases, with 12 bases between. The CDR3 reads CASSSGRTQPQHF. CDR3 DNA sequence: TGTGCCAGTAGTTCCGGTCGTACCCAGCCCCAGCATTTT.

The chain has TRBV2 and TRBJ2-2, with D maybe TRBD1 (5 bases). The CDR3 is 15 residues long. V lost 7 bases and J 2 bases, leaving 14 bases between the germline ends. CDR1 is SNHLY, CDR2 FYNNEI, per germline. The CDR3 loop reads CASTSNRGNTGELFF. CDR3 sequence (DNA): TGTGCCAGCACAAGTAATAGGGGTAACACCGGGGAGCTGTTTTTT.

The CDR3 region is CASSQGLAGGQETQYF. The CDR3 coding sequence is TGTGCCAGCAGCCAAGGGCTAGCGGGGGGCCAAGAGACCCAGTACTTC. J is TRBJ2-5 and V is TRBV3-1 (or the pseudogene TRBV3-2); 11 positions agree with TRBD2. The CDR3 has 16 amino acids. J lost 1 base, V lost 1 base, and 2 bases had no gene match. Looked up from germline, CDR1 is LGHDT and CDR2 is YNNKEL (reference sequence).

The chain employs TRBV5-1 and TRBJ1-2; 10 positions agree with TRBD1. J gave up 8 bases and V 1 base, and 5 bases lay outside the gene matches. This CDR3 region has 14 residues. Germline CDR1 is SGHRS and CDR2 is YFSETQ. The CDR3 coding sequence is TGCGCCAGCAGCTTGATAGGGACAGGGGTAGGCTACACCTTC. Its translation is CASSLIGTGVGYTF.